This T cell receptor (beta chain) is drawn from a study of T cells after posttransplantation cyclophosphamide. Study-level results: Recipient CMV seropositivity and CMV reactivation strongly tracked TRB clonality.

Profiled with immunoSEQ multiplex PCR; TCRdb holds only in-frame clones, not every one. The data hold over a thousand clones, with over 95% observed a single time. About this clone itself: The target antigen is unknown.

CDR1 and CDR2 (germline): LNHDA, SQIVND (reference sequence). The CDR3 has 14 amino acids. V was shortened by 9 bases and J by 0 bases, with 15 bases between the two germline ends. This TCR was sampled from a woman in her sixties in good health, CMV-negative, and a related stem cell transplant donor. The J gene is TRBJ2-7, the V gene TRBV19; possibly TRBD2 for D (5 bases). Sequenced: naive CD8+ T cells sorted from PBMCs. The CDR3 DNA is TGTGCCAGCAAAAGGTTCGGGGACTCCTACGAGCAGTACTTC. Protein sequence: CASKRFGDSYEQYF.